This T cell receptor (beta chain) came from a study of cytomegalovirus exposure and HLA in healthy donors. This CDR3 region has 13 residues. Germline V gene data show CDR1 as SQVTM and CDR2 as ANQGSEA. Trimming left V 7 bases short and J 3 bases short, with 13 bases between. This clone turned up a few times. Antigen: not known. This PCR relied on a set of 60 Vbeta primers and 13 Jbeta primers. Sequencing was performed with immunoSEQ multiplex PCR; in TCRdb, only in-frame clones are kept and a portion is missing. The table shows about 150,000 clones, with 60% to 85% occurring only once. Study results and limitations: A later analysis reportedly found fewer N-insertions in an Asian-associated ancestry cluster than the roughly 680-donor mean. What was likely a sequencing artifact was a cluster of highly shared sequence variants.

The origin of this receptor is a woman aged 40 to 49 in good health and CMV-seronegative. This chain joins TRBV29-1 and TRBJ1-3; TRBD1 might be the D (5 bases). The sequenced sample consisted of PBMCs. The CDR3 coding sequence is TGCAGCGGTGCCGAGACAGTTGGAAACACCATATATTTT. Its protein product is CSGAETVGNTIYF. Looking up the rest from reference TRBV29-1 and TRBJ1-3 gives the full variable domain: SAVISQKPSRDICQRGTSLTIQCQVDSQVTMMFWYRQQPGQSLTLIATANQGSEATYESGFVIDKFPISRPNLTFSTLTVSNMSPEDSSIYLCSGAETVGNTIYFGEGSWLTVV.